The 5 T cell receptor beta chains given below trace back to one sample, sequenced in a study of cytomegalovirus exposure and HLA in healthy donors. Measured with immunoSEQ multiplex PCR; TCRdb has only the in-frame clones, and not every one. The table includes some 150,000 clones, 75% to 90% detected once. Sequencing was done on a sample of PBMCs. Receptor source: a man between 18 and 35 years old in good health and CMV-seropositive.

The genes are TRBV4-3 and TRBJ1-3; D remains ambiguous. This CDR3 region has 15 residues. Looked up from germline, CDR1 is LGHNA and CDR2 is YSLEER. Trimming pared 0 bases from V and 1 base from J, leaving 7 bases between. The CDR3 DNA follows: TGCGCCAGCAGCCAAGAGTATTATTCTGGAAACACCATATATTTT. This sequence encodes CASSQEYYSGNTIYF.

CDR3 protein: CASSLDPGKPGELFF. The CDR3 DNA reads as TGCGCCAGCAGCTTGGACCCAGGGAAACCTGGGGAGCTGTTTTTT. V and J are TRBV5-1 and TRBJ2-2; perhaps TRBD1 as D (5 bases). Trimming stripped 0 bases from V and 8 bases from J, with 14 bases between. The CDR3 is 15 amino acids. CDR1 and CDR2 from the germline V gene are SGHRS and YFSETQ.

The gene calls are TRBV18 and TRBJ2-7, with TRBD2 matching 16 bases. The trim removed 0 bases at V and 3 bases at J, leaving 5 bases unmatched. The CDR3 is made up of 18 amino acids. Germline V gene data show CDR1 as KGHSH and CDR2 as LQKENI. The CDR3, as DNA: TGTGCCAGCTCACCACCAGGGACTAGCGGGAGGGAAAACTACGAGCAGTACTTC. Encoded protein: CASSPPGTSGRENYEQYF.

The rearrangement joins TRBV9 to TRBJ1-1; no clear D. The germline CDR1 and CDR2 sequences are SGDLS and YYNGEE. Trimming removed 1 base at V and 1 base at J, with 8 bases between. This CDR3 is 14 amino acids long. CDR3 DNA sequence: TGTGCCAGCAGCGTAAGCCAGGCGAACACTGAAGCTTTCTTT. Its translation: CASSVSQANTEAFF.

V gene TRBV5-8 combines with J gene TRBJ1-5; tentatively, D is TRBD1 (6 bases). Germline values: CDR1 SGHTS, CDR2 YDEGEE. The germline V and J ends were trimmed by 5 bases and 2 bases, with 17 bases remaining between them. The CDR3 totals 16 residues. CDR3 sequence: CASSGGAPWGNQPQHF. The DNA of the CDR3 is TGTGCCAGCAGTGGGGGGGCTCCCTGGGGCAATCAGCCCCAGCATTTT.